The 14 T cell receptor beta chains below were found in one sample sequenced in a study of CD8+ T cells in alopecia areata. Extracted RNA was reverse transcribed into cDNA, the sequencing template. The repertoire was sequenced with immunoSEQ multiplex PCR; TCRdb's copy has only in-frame clones and lacks some. Here the sample spans roughly 140,000 clones, approximately 53% being singletons. Sequenced material: CD8+ T cells sorted from blood, taken at week 0. These receptor sequences come from a human donor with alopecia areata.

The V call is TRBV19, the J call TRBJ1-1; D is unresolved. This CDR3 contains 13 residues. V lost 2 bases and J lost 8, with 12 bases in between. In germline, CDR1 is LNHDA, CDR2 SQIVND (reference sequence). The CDR3 DNA sequence: TGTGCCAGTAGTATAAGCACCTCTTCGGAAGCTTTCTTT. Translating gives CASSISTSSEAFF.

This clone has only a few counts. A read error may account for a junction end that differs from germline. V usage is TRBV29-1 and J usage is TRBJ1-1; D might be TRBD1 (5 bases). There are 11 residues in the CDR3. Germline-derived CDR1 and CDR2 are SQVTM and ANQGSEA. The CDR3 bases are TGCAGCGTTCGGGACGGCAAGATGGGGATCTTT. Its protein is CSVRDGKMGIF.

This clone was counted once. The CDR3 coding sequence is TGTGCCAGCGCTACAGGGGGATATAAGGAGCAGTACTTC. The encoded protein is CASATGGYKEQYF. J is TRBJ2-7 and V is TRBV13; TRBD1 agrees at 8 bases. The germline CDR1 and CDR2 sequences are PRHDT and FYEKMQ (reference sequence). The V and J ends lost 8 bases and 7 bases, in that order; junction bases with no gene match: 10. CDR3 length equals 13 residues.

This clone showed up just a few times. The rearrangement joins TRBV10-2 to TRBJ2-3; TRBD2 matches at 9 bases. The CDR3 sequence is 14 residues long. Germline V gene lookup returns CDR1 WSHSY and CDR2 SAAADI. The V gene end was trimmed by 3 bases and the J gene end by 5 bases; junction bases not matched to a gene: 3. The CDR3 is CASSEERGVDTQYF. The CDR3 region has the DNA TGCGCCAGCAGTGAAGAGCGGGGGGTAGATACGCAGTATTTT.

This rearrangement joins TRBV9 to TRBJ1-3; D is undetermined. Germline V gene lookup returns CDR1 SGDLS and CDR2 YYNGEE. Trimming stripped 5 bases from V and 0 bases from J, with 12 bases between. The CDR3 loop spans 15 amino acids. DNA of the CDR3: TGTGCCAGCAGACGTAGCTTGGGCTCTGGAAACACCATATATTTT. This encodes CASRRSLGSGNTIYF.

This chain links TRBV29-1 with TRBJ2-7, with 10 bases matching TRBD1. CDR1 and CDR2 from the germline V gene are SQVTM and ANQGSEA. Trimming removed 4 bases from V and 4 bases from J; junction bases left unmatched: 4. The CDR3 contains 13 residues. The CDR3 sequence: CSVVGDRGYEQYF. The CDR3 DNA sequence: TGCAGCGTTGTAGGGGACAGGGGATACGAGCAGTACTTC.

The sample holds a few counts of this clone. The gene calls are TRBV10-2 and TRBJ2-3, with D perhaps matching TRBD2 (5 bases). V was clipped by 6 bases and J by 4 bases, with 8 bases between them. There are 12 residues in the CDR3. Germline-derived CDR1 and CDR2 are WSHSY and SAAADI. The CDR3 nucleotides read TGCGCCAGCAGGGAGGTATCAGATACGCAGTATTTT. Residues: CASREVSDTQYF.

Concerning this clone itself: Other DNA sequences in the same sample also yield this CDR3. V and J are TRBV11-2 and TRBJ1-5; 7 bases fit TRBD1. Looked up from germline, CDR1 is SGHAT and CDR2 is FQNNGV. There are 13 residues in the CDR3. Unmatched junction bases numbered 2, after V lost 4 bases and J lost 5 bases. The CDR3 reads CASSWDRDQPQHF. CDR3 in DNA: TGTGCCAGCAGCTGGGACAGAGATCAGCCCCAGCATTTT.

The chain joins TRBV4-3 to TRBJ1-2; D unresolved. Trimming pared 0 bases from V and 6 bases from J, leaving 8 bases between. The V gene's germline CDR1 is LGHNA and CDR2 YSLEER. There are 13 residues in the CDR3. CDR3 nucleotide sequence: TGCGCCAGCAGCCAAGAAGGGTATCATGGCTACACCTTC. Amino acids: CASSQEGYHGYTF.

CDR3 DNA sequence: TGTGCCAGCAGCTTAACGTTATATAATTCACCCCTCCACTTT. Translation: CASSLTLYNSPLHF. This rearrangement joins TRBV7-3 to TRBJ1-6; D gene uncertain. V was clipped by 0 bases and J by 4 bases, with 4 bases between them. In germline, CDR1 is SGHTA, CDR2 FQGTGA. The CDR3 consists of 14 residues.

This clone was seen more than once but under ten times. This chain links TRBV5-1 with TRBJ1-2; D may be TRBD1 (5 bases). The germline V gene has CDR1 SGHRS and CDR2 YFSETQ. The CDR3 consists of 12 residues. V was clipped by 7 bases and J by 6 bases, with 13 bases between them. In DNA form, the CDR3 reads TGCGCCAGCCAGGGCTTAAAGGATGGCTACACCTTC. Protein: CASQGLKDGYTF.

The chain uses TRBV30 and TRBJ1-1, with a possible D match to TRBD1 (6 bases). Germline-derived CDR1 and CDR2 are GTSNPN and SVGIG (reference sequence). The CDR3 sequence is 15 residues long. V was clipped by 2 bases and J by 6 bases, with 19 bases between them. CDR3 sequence reads: CAWSTGRGGPPEAFF. The CDR3 nucleotides read TGTGCCTGGAGTACAGGGCGCGGAGGTCCTCCTGAAGCTTTCTTT.

The chain joins TRBV6-5 to TRBJ1-1, with TRBD1 matching 8 bases. With 4 bases clipped from V and 0 bases from J, the junction kept 4 bases outside the gene matches. This CDR3 is 15 amino acids long. CDR1 and CDR2 from the germline V gene are MNHEY and SVGAGI. The CDR3 spells CASSWDRPVNTEAFF. The CDR3 nucleotides are TGTGCCAGCAGTTGGGACAGGCCAGTGAACACTGAAGCTTTCTTT.

The chain recombines TRBV6-5 with TRBJ1-1, with D possibly matching TRBD1 (6 bases). Deletions cut 0 bases from V and 4 bases from J, with 12 bases between. Germline V lookup: CDR1 MNHEY, CDR2 SVGAGI. The CDR3 extends over 15 amino acids. The CDR3, as DNA: TGTGCCAGCAGTTACTCTGCAGGGGTGGGCACTGAAGCTTTCTTT. Translating it yields CASSYSAGVGTEAFF.